This TCR beta chain is drawn from a study of T cell changes during pregnancy in multiple sclerosis. The germline V gene encodes CDR1 SSHAT and CDR2 FNYEAQ (reference sequence). The CDR3 is made up of 15 amino acids. Trimming at V came to 5 bases and at J to 7 bases, leaving 8 bases not matched to a gene. Profiled with immunoSEQ multiplex PCR; TCRdb holds only in-frame clones, not every one. The sample shows tens of thousands of clones, more than 85% of them seen only once. The V gene is TRBV7-7, the J gene TRBJ2-2, with TRBD1 identical over 9 bases. This receptor was identified in a female donor with multiple sclerosis, enrolled in a pregnancy study. Sequences were derived from peripheral blood, sampled before pregnancy. CDR3 in DNA: TGTGCCAGCAGCCCCGACAGGGGGGTAAACGGGGAGCTGTTTTTT. Its protein is CASSPDRGVNGELFF.